Here is one T cell receptor beta chain with its context. Its specificity is not known. These data come from a study of cytomegalovirus exposure and HLA in healthy donors. The junction had 8 bases not matched to a gene; V was cut back by 5 bases and J by 8 bases. The germline V gene has CDR1 SNHLY and CDR2 FYNNEI. The CDR3 runs to 13 residues. Study-wide results and caveats: Among the most significant clusters, several appeared linked to common viral pathogens in a later analysis.

The PCR had 60 Vbeta and 13 Jbeta primers. Repertoires were generated with immunoSEQ multiplex PCR, while TCRdb's copy carries only in-frame clones and drops some. The sample has 200,000 to 250,000 clones, 76% seen once. The sequenced material came from PBMCs. The TCR comes from a man between 18 and 29 years old in good health and CMV-seronegative. The chain has TRBV2 and TRBJ1-2; 7 positions agree with TRBD1. The CDR3, as DNA: TGTGCCAGCAGTCGGACAGGACGGGCAGGCTACACCTTC. Translating gives CASSRTGRAGYTF.